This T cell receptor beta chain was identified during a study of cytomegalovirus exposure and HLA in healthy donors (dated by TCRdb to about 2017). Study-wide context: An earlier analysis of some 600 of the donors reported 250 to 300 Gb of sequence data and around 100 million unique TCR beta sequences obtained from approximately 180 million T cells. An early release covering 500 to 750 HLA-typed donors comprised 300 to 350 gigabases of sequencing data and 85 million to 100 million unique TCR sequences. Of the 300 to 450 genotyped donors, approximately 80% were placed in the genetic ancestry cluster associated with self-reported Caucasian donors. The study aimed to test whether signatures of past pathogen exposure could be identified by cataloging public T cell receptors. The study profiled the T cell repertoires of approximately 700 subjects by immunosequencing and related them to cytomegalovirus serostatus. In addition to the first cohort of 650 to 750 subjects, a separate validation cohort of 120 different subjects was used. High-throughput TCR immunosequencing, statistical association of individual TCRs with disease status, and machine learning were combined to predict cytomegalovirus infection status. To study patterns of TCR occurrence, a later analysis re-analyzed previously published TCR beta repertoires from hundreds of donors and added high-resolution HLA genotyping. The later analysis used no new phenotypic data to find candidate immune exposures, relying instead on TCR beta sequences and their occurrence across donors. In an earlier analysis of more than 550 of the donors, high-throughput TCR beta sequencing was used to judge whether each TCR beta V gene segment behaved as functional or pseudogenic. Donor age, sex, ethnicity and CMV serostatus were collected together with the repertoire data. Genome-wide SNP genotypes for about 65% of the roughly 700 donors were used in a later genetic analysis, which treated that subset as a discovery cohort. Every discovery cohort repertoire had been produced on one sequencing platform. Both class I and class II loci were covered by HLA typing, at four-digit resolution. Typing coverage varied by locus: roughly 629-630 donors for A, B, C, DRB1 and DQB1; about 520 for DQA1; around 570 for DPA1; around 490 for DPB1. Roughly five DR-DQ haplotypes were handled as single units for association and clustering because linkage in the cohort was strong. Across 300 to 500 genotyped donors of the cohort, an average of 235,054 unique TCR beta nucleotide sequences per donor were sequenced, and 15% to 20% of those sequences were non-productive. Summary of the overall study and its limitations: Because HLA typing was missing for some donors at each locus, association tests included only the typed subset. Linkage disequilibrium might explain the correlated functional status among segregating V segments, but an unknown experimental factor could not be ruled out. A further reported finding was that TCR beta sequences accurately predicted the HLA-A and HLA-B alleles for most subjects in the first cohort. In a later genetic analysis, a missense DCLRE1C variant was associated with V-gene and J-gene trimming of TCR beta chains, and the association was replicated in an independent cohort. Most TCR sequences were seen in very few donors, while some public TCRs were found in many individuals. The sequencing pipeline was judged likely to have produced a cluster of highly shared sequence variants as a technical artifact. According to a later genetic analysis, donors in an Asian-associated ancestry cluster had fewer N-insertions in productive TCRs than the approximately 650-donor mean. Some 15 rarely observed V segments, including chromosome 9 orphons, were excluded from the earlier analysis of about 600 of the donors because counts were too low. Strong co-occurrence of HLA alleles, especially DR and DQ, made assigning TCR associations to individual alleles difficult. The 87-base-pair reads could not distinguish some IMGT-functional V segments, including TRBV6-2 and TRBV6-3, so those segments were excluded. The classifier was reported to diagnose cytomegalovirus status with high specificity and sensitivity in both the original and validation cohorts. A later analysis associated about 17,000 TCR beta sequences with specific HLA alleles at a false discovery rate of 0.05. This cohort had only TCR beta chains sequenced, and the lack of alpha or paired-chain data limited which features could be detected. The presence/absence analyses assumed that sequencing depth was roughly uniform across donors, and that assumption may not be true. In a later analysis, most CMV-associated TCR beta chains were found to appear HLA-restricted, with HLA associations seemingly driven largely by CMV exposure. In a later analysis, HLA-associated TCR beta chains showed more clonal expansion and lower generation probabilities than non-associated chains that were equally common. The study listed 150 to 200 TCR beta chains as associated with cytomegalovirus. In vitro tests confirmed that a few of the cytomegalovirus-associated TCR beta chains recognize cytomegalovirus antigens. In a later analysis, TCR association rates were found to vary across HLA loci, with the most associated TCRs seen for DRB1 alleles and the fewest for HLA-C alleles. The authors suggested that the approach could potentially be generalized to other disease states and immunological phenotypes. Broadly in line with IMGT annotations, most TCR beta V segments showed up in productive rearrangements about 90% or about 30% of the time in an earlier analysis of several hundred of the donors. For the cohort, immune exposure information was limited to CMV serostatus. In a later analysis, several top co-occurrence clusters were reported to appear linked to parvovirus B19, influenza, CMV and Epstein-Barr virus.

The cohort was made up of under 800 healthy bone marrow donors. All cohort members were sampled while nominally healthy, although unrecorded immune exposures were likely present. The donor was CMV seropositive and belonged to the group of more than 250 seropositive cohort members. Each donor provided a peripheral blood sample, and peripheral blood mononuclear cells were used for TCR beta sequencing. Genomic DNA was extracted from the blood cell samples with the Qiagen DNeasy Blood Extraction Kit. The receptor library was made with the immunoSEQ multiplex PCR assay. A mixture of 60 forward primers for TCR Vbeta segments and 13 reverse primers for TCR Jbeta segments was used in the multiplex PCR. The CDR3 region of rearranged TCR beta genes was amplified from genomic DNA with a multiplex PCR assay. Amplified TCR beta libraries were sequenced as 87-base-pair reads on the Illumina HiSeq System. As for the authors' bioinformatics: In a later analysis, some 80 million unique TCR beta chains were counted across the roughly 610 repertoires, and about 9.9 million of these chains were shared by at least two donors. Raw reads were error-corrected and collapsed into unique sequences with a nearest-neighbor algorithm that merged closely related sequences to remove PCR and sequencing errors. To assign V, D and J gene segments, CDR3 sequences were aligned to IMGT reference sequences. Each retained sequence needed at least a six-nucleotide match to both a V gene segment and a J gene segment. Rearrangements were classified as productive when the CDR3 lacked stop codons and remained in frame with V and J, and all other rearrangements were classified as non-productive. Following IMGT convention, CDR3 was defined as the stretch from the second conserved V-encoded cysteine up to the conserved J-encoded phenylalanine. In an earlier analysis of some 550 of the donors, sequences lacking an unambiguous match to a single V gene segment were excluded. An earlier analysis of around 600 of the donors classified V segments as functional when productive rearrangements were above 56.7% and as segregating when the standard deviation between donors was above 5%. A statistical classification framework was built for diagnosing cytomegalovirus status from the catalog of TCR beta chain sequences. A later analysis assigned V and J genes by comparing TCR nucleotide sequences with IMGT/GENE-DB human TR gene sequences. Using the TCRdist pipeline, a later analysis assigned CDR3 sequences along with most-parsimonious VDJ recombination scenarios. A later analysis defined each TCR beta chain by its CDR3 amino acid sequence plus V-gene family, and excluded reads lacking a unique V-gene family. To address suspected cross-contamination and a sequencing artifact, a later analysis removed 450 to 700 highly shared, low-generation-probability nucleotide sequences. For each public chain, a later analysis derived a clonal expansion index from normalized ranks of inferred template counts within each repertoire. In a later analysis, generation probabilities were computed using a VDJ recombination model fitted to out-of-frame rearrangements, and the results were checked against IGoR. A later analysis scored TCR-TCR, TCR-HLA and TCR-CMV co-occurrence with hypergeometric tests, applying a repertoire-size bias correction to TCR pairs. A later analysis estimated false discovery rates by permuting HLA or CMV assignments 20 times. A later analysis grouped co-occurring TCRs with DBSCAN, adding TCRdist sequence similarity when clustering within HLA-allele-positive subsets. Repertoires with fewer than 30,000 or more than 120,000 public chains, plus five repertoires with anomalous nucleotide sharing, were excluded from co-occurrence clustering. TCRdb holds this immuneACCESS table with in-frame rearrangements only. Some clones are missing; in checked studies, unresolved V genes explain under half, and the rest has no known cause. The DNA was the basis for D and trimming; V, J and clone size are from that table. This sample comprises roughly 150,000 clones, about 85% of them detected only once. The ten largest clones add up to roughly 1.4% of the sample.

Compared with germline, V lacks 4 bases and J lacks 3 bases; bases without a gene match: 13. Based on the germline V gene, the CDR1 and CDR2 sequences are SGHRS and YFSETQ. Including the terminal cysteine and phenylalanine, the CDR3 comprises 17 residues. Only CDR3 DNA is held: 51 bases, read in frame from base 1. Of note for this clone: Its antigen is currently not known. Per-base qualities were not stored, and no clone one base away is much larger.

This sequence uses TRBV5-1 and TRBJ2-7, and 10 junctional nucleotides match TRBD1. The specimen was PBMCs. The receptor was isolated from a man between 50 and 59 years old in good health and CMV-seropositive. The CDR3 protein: CASSGRFGTGVGYEQYF. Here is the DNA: TGCGCCAGCAGCGGACGTTTTGGGACAGGGGTGGGCTACGAGCAGTACTTC.